These 29 T cell receptor beta chains came from one sample sequenced in a study of cytomegalovirus exposure and HLA in healthy donors. PCR primers comprised 60 Vbeta and 13 Jbeta primers. Generated by immunoSEQ multiplex PCR, the TCRdb table keeps only in-frame clones and is missing some. The table has over 150,000 clones, 80% seen once. Sequencing was done on a sample of PBMCs. These receptors were taken from a woman aged 50 to 60 in good health and CMV-seropositive.

This clone turned up a few times. The rearrangement uses TRBV28 and TRBJ2-3; 7 positions agree with TRBD2. CDR1 is MDHEN and CDR2 is SYDVKM in the germline V gene. V lost 3 bases and J lost 6; bases outside the gene matches: 9. The CDR3 is 15 residues long. The CDR3, as DNA: TGTGCCAGCAGTTTCGGGGGAGGGCGGGACGATACGCAGTATTTT. Its translation is CASSFGGGRDDTQYF. Based on the CDR3 plus reference TRBV28 and TRBJ2-3, the full variable domain is DVKVTQSSRYLVKRTGEKVFLECVQDMDHENMFWYRQDPGLGLRLIYFSYDVKMKEKGDIPEGYSVSREKKERFSLILESASTNQTSMYLCASSFGGGRDDTQYFGPGTRLTVL.

The V gene is TRBV19, the J gene TRBJ1-1, with D possibly being TRBD1 (6 bases). Germline V gene sequence: CDR1 LNHDA, CDR2 SQIVND (reference sequence). CDR3 length equals 15 residues. V was clipped by 8 bases and J by 0 bases, with 16 bases between them. CDR3 region: CASQKGGAMNTEAFF. In DNA form, the CDR3 reads TGTGCCAGTCAAAAGGGGGGGGCGATGAACACTGAAGCTTTCTTT.

The gene calls are TRBV7-2 and TRBJ2-4; a weak D match, TRBD2 (6 bases). The CDR3 runs to 19 residues. V was clipped by 4 bases and J by 0 bases, with 22 bases between them. CDR1 is SGHTA, CDR2 FQGNSA, per germline. This chain's CDR3 is CASSSLGFSGGLAKNIQYF. CDR3 nucleotides: TGTGCCAGCAGCTCCCTCGGTTTTTCAGGAGGGTTAGCCAAAAACATTCAGTACTTC.

The chain combines TRBV27 with TRBJ2-7, with a tentative D call TRBD2 (6 bases). V shed 2 bases and J shed 2 bases, with 10 bases lying between them. Germline loops: CDR1 MNHEY, CDR2 SMNVEV (reference sequence). The CDR3 runs to 14 residues. The CDR3 nucleotides are TGTGCCAGCAGTTTACAGCGGGTCCCCTACGAGCAGTACTTC. This translates into CASSLQRVPYEQYF.

The chain is built from TRBV9 and TRBJ2-2; D possibly corresponds to TRBD1 (5 bases). CDR1 is SGDLS, CDR2 YYNGEE, per germline. CDR3 length: 17 residues. V gave up 1 base and J gave up 6 bases, with 19 bases separating them. This chain's CDR3 is CASSVFGFGQGAGELFF. CDR3 DNA sequence: TGTGCCAGCAGCGTATTCGGGTTCGGTCAGGGCGCCGGGGAGCTGTTTTTT.

The gene calls are TRBV11-2 and TRBJ1-5; 8 bases are shared with TRBD1. V was pared by 2 bases and J by 1 base, with 1 base of the junction left unmatched. Germline values: CDR1 SGHAT, CDR2 FQNNGV. The CDR3 covers 15 residues. Here the CDR3 DNA reads TGTGCCAGCAGCTTATACAGGGGGAGCAATCAGCCCCAGCATTTT. It specifies CASSLYRGSNQPQHF.

Only one count was recorded for this clone. The genes are TRBV5-1 and TRBJ1-1; possible D gene TRBD1, 5 bases. There are 15 residues in the CDR3. V was cut by 6 bases and J by 4 bases, with 19 bases left in between. Germline values: CDR1 SGHRS, CDR2 YFSETQ. The CDR3 region has the DNA TGCGCCAGCACCTCCGACCCCCGGGACTTCACTGAAGCTTTCTTT. Translated, it gives CASTSDPRDFTEAFF. Full variable domain (rest looked up from reference TRBV5-1 and TRBJ1-1): KAGVTQTPRYLIKTRGQQVTLSCSPISGHRSVSWYQQTPGQGLQFLFEYFSETQRNKGNFPGRFSGRQFSNSRSEMNVSTLELGDSALYLCASTSDPRDFTEAFFGQGTRLTVV.

The chain links TRBV4-3 to TRBJ2-2; D might be TRBD2 (6 bases). The CDR3 contains 19 residues. CDR1 and CDR2 from the germline V gene are LGHNA and YSLEER. The germline V and J ends were trimmed by 4 bases and 4 bases, with 25 bases remaining between them. CDR3: CASSPLPGERPGGTGELFF. The DNA for the CDR3 is TGCGCCAGCAGCCCTCTACCGGGGGAGCGACCTGGCGGCACCGGGGAGCTGTTTTTT.

The J gene is TRBJ2-5, the V gene TRBV4-2; D may be TRBD2 (6 bases). The germline CDR1 and CDR2 sequences are LGHNA and YNFKEQ. With 4 bases removed from V and 2 bases from J, the gap between germline ends came to 17 bases. CDR3 size: 16 residues. The CDR3 bases are TGTGCCAGCAGCCCCTTAGCGGCGGACTCTCAAGAGACCCAGTACTTC. Translating it yields CASSPLAADSQETQYF.

The gene calls are TRBV15 and TRBJ1-1; D might be TRBD1 (6 bases). V was shortened by 1 base and J by 0 bases, with 9 bases between the two germline ends. Per germline, CDR1 LNHNV and CDR2 YYDKDF (reference sequence). This CDR3 comprises 15 residues. The CDR3 loop is CATSRGDRLNTEAFF. CDR3 bases: TGTGCCACCAGCAGAGGTGACAGGTTGAACACTGAAGCTTTCTTT.

This clone was found many times. The chain recombines TRBV27 with TRBJ1-2, with D unresolved. Trimming cost V 3 bases and J 7 bases, with 12 bases left between them. This CDR3 contains 13 residues. Germline CDR1 reads MNHEY; CDR2 reads SMNVEV (reference sequence). In DNA form, the CDR3 reads TGTGCCAGCAGTTTCGGAGGAACAGTTGGCTACACCTTC. This sequence encodes CASSFGGTVGYTF.

CDR3 loop: CASITGDIAKNIQYF. As DNA, the CDR3 is TGCGCCAGCATTACAGGGGACATAGCCAAAAACATTCAGTACTTC. The chain employs TRBV10-1 and TRBJ2-4; 7 nucleotides match TRBD1. This CDR3 has 15 residues. The germline V gene encodes CDR1 WNHNN and CDR2 SYGVQD (reference sequence). The J segment lost 0 bases and the V segment lost 7 bases, leaving 6 bases of the junction unmatched.

A single count supports this clone. Lacking the conserved final phenylalanine or tryptophan, this CDR3 likely reflects a read error. This chain links TRBV10-3 with TRBJ1-2, with 7 positions matching TRBD1. The junction had 8 bases not matched to a gene; V was cut back by 2 bases and J by 5 bases. This CDR3 is built from 15 residues. Germline V CDR1 and CDR2: ENHRY, SYGVKD. The CDR3 is CAISEPTRDSYGYTL. The CDR3, as DNA: TGTGCCATCAGTGAGCCCACCCGGGACAGTTATGGCTACACCCTC.

This clone has only a few counts. Different DNA sequences within this sample yield the same CDR3. This rearrangement joins TRBV5-1 to TRBJ1-2, with unresolved D. V lost 2 bases, J lost 6 bases, and 17 bases lay in between. The germline V gene encodes CDR1 SGHRS and CDR2 YFSETQ. The CDR3 consists of 15 residues. The CDR3 loop is CASSFGNSGLNGYTF. DNA for the CDR3: TGCGCCAGCAGCTTCGGAAACAGCGGGTTAAATGGCTACACCTTC.

As to this clone: Mismatch with germline at one junction end may stem from a read error. V gene TRBV7-7 combines with J gene TRBJ2-1; D perhaps matches TRBD2 (6 bases). Germline CDR1 SSHAT, CDR2 FNYEAQ (reference sequence). The CDR3 contains 15 residues. The CDR3 is CASSWGDPSTNEQFF. The CDR3, as DNA: TGTGCTAGCAGCTGGGGGGACCCCTCTACGAATGAGCAGTTCTTC.

Only one count was recorded for this clone. The rearrangement joins TRBV2 to TRBJ1-2, with a possible D match to TRBD1 (5 bases). Germline V gene data show CDR1 as SNHLY and CDR2 as FYNNEI. The CDR3 totals 12 residues. Trimming shortened V by 8 bases and J by 6 bases, and 13 bases separated the two germline ends. Here the CDR3 reads CASEGTPHGYTF. CDR3 coding DNA: TGTGCCAGCGAGGGGACTCCTCATGGCTACACCTTC.

The chain recombines TRBV19 with TRBJ1-2; D gene ambiguous. V lost 7 bases, J lost 4 bases, and 16 bases lay in between. The CDR3 runs 14 residues. In germline, CDR1 is LNHDA, CDR2 SQIVND (reference sequence). CDR3 loop: CASTRLGSPYGYTF. The CDR3 DNA is TGTGCCAGTACCCGCCTGGGCAGCCCCTATGGCTACACCTTC.

The V call is TRBV13, the J call TRBJ2-3, with TRBD2 matching over 9 bases. The trim removed 6 bases at V and 8 bases at J, leaving 12 bases unmatched. The CDR3 sequence is 15 residues long. Germline-derived CDR1 and CDR2 are PRHDT and FYEKMQ (reference sequence). The CDR3 coding sequence is TGTGCCAGCAGTTCAGCGGGGGGCCTCGTGGCTACGCAGTATTTT. Translating it yields CASSSAGGLVATQYF.

As to this clone: The same CDR3 also results from other DNA sequences found in this sample. The chain employs TRBV5-1 and TRBJ2-5, with TRBD2 identical over 13 bases. The junction had 5 bases not matched to a gene; V was cut back by 4 bases and J by 5 bases. The CDR3 length is 15 residues. Germline V gives CDR1 SGHRS, CDR2 YFSETQ. The CDR3 protein is CASSPGLAGPETQYF. CDR3 DNA sequence: TGCGCCAGCAGCCCGGGACTAGCGGGACCGGAGACCCAGTACTTC.

V usage is TRBV6-1 and J usage is TRBJ1-1; a weak D match, TRBD1 (6 bases). The germline V gene encodes CDR1 MNHNS and CDR2 SASEGT. The CDR3 is made up of 15 amino acids. V was clipped by 6 bases and J by 0 bases, with 14 bases between them. As DNA, the CDR3 is TGTGCCAGCAGAGGACAGCAGAACTTGAACACTGAAGCTTTCTTT. Protein product: CASRGQQNLNTEAFF.

There are a few counts of this clone. This chain uses TRBV10-3 with TRBJ1-1; D not resolved. This CDR3 has 14 residues. V was clipped by 2 bases and J by 1 base, with 8 bases between them. Germline V gene lookup returns CDR1 ENHRY and CDR2 SYGVKD. CDR3 residues: CAISEGLSNTEAFF. The CDR3 bases are TGTGCCATCAGTGAGGGACTTTCGAACACTGAAGCTTTCTTT.

This chain uses TRBV30 with TRBJ1-2; no reliable D call. Deletions cut 3 bases from V and 0 bases from J, with 8 bases between. Germline V lookup: CDR1 GTSNPN, CDR2 SVGIG (reference sequence). This CDR3 is built from 13 residues. The CDR3 loop reads CAWRPVSNYGYTF. CDR3 DNA sequence: TGTGCCTGGAGACCGGTGTCTAACTATGGCTACACCTTC.

The chain employs TRBV10-3 and TRBJ2-7, with 11 bases matching TRBD2. V was pared by 3 bases and J by 7 bases, with 11 bases of the junction left unmatched. The CDR3 contains 16 residues. In germline, CDR1 is ENHRY, CDR2 SYGVKD. DNA for the CDR3: TGTGCCATCAGTGATAGAACTAGCGGGAGCTCTCGAGAGCAGTACTTC. It specifies CAISDRTSGSSREQYF.

J is TRBJ1-2 and V is TRBV5-1, with TRBD1 identical over 8 bases. V lost 4 bases, J lost 4 bases, and 6 bases stayed unmatched. This CDR3 has 14 residues. Germline CDR1 and CDR2: SGHRS and YFSETQ. The CDR3, as DNA: TGCGCCAGCAGCCAAGGACAGGGAGGCTATGGCTACACCTTC. Translating gives CASSQGQGGYGYTF. The full variable domain, in which reference TRBV5-1 and TRBJ1-2 provide the parts outside the CDR3, is KAGVTQTPRYLIKTRGQQVTLSCSPISGHRSVSWYQQTPGQGLQFLFEYFSETQRNKGNFPGRFSGRQFSNSRSEMNVSTLELGDSALYLCASSQGQGGYGYTFGSGTRLTVV.

This chain connects TRBV9 to TRBJ1-2, with a possible D match to TRBD1 (6 bases). The CDR3 extends over 14 amino acids. CDR1 is SGDLS, CDR2 YYNGEE, per germline. With 4 bases removed from V and 8 bases from J, the gap between germline ends came to 18 bases. CDR3 region: CASSMYQGKAGYTF. DNA for the CDR3: TGTGCCAGCAGCATGTACCAGGGGAAGGCCGGCTACACCTTC. The full variable domain, completed using reference TRBV9 and TRBJ1-2, is DSGVTQTPKHLITATGQRVTLRCSPRSGDLSVYWYQQSLDQGLQFLIQYYNGEERAKGNILERFSAQQFPDLHSELNLSSLELGDSALYFCASSMYQGKAGYTFGSGTRLTVV.

CDR3 sequence: CASSIDSFGEQFF. The CDR3 DNA follows: TGTGCCAGTAGTATAGATTCTTTCGGTGAGCAGTTCTTC. The chain has TRBV19 and TRBJ2-1; D ambiguous. Per the germline V gene, CDR1 is LNHDA and CDR2 is SQIVND (reference sequence). The CDR3 runs 13 residues. V lost 0 bases, J lost 9 bases, and 9 bases lay in between.

This chain uses TRBV4-2 with TRBJ2-2, with D maybe TRBD2 (5 bases). Trimming cost V 1 base and J 3 bases, with 12 bases left between them. The CDR3 length is 16 residues. Germline V gene data show CDR1 as LGHNA and CDR2 as YNFKEQ. CDR3 DNA sequence: TGTGCCAGCAGCCAAGCGGCGGGCCACTACACCGGGGAGCTGTTTTTT. This translates into CASSQAAGHYTGELFF.

The chain combines TRBV6-1 with TRBJ2-7, with 9 positions matching TRBD2. Germline V gene lookup returns CDR1 MNHNS and CDR2 SASEGT. The CDR3 length is 14 residues. With V trimmed by 8 bases and J by 2 bases, 7 bases remained unmatched. The CDR3 reads CASSPSGTPYEQYF. The CDR3 DNA reads TGTGCCAGCTCCCCTAGCGGGACTCCCTACGAGCAGTACTTC.

V usage is TRBV7-3 and J usage is TRBJ2-3; D unclear. V dropped 2 bases and J dropped 5 bases, with 11 bases sitting between them. This CDR3 is 14 amino acids long. Per the germline V gene, CDR1 is SGHTA and CDR2 is FQGTGA. CDR3 sequence reads: CASSLPGTGDTQYF. CDR3 sequence (DNA): TGTGCCAGCAGCTTACCTGGTACGGGAGATACGCAGTATTTT.